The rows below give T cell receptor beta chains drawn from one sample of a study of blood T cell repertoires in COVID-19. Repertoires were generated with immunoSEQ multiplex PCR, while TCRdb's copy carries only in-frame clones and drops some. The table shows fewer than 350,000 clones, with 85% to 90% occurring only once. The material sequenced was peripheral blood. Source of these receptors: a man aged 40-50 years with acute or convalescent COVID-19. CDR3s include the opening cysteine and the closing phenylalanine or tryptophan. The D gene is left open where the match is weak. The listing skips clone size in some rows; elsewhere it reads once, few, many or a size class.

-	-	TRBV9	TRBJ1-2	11	CASGRGDGYTF	TGTGCCAGCGGCAGGGGCGATGGCTACACCTTC
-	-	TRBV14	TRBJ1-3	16	CASSRALMSSGNTIYF	TGTGCCAGCAGCCGAGCTTTGATGAGCTCTGGAAACACCATATATTTT
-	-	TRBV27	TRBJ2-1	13	CASSLVSVDEQFF	TGTGCCAGCAGTTTAGTGTCAGTCGATGAGCAGTTCTTC
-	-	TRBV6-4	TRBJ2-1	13	CASLTRDCPGQFF	TGTGCCAGCCTGACAAGGGACTGCCCAGGGCAGTTCTTC
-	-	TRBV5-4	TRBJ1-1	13	CASSFGGGTEAFF	TGTGCCAGCAGCTTTGGAGGAGGGACTGAAGCTTTCTTT
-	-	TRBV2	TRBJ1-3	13	CASSESSGNTIYF	TGTGCCAGCAGCGAGAGCTCTGGAAACACCATATATTTT
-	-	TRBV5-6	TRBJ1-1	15	CASSQRTRRATEAFF	TGTGCCAGCAGCCAGAGGACACGACGGGCCACTGAAGCTTTCTTT
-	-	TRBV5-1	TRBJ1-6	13	CASRGARNSPLHF	TGCGCCAGCAGGGGAGCCCGGAATTCACCCCTCCACTTT
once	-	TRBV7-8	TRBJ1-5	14	CASSLRTPNQPQHF	TGTGCCAGCAGCTTACGAACACCGAATCAGCCCCAGCATTTT
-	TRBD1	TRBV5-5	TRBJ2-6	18	CASSFPGTVSLGANVLTF	TGTGCCAGCAGCTTCCCCGGGACAGTCTCCCTGGGGGCCAACGTCCTGACTTTC
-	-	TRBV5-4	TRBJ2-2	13	CASSPANTGELFF	TGTGCCAGCAGTCCAGCGAACACCGGGGAGCTGTTTTTT
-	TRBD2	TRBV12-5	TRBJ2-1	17	CASGPYLGLAGDGEQFF	TGTGCTAGTGGACCCTACTTGGGACTAGCGGGGGACGGTGAGCAGTTCTTC
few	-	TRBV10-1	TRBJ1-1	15	CASSDLTLPNTEAFF	TGCGCCAGCAGTGACCTGACACTTCCGAACACTGAAGCTTTCTTT
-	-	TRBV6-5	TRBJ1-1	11	CASSYGRVAFF	TGTGCCAGCAGCTATGGTCGGGTTGCTTTCTTT
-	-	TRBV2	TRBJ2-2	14	CASRRSANTGELFF	TGTGCCAGCAGGCGGTCAGCGAACACCGGGGAGCTGTTTTTT
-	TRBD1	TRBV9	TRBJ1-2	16	CASSVSGTGGFYGYTF	TGTGCCAGCAGCGTAAGCGGGACAGGGGGTTTCTATGGCTACACCTTC
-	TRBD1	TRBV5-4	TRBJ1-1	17	CASSLAGRGTVNTEAFF	TGTGCCAGCAGCTTGGCCGGTAGAGGGACAGTGAACACTGAAGCTTTCTTT
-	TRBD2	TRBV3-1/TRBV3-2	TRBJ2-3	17	CASSQDVVAGSTDTQYF	TGTGCCAGCAGCCAAGATGTGGTAGCGGGGAGTACAGATACGCAGTATTTT
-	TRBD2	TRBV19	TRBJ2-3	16	CASNKRGALGRDTQYF	TGTGCCAGTAATAAGCGGGGGGCTTTAGGTCGAGATACGCAGTATTTT
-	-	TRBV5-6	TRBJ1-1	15	CASSPRPSPNTEAFF	TGTGCCAGCAGCCCGCGGCCCTCCCCGAACACTGAAGCTTTCTTT
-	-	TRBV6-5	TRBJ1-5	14	CASSPTGYNQPQHF	TGTGCCAGCAGCCCCACAGGTTACAATCAGCCCCAGCATTTT
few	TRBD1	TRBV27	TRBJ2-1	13	CASSFGARDRVVF	TGTGCCAGCAGTTTTGGGGCGCGGGACAGGGTTGTCTTC
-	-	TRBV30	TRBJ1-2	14	CAWSNGRTFYGYTF	TGTGCCTGGAGTAACGGCAGGACATTCTATGGCTACACCTTC
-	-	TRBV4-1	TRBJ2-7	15	CASSQTRDTSYEQYF	TGCGCCAGCAGCCAAACCCGGGACACCTCCTACGAGCAGTACTTC
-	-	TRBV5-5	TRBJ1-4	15	CASSPRQTANEKLFF	TGTGCCAGCAGCCCCAGACAGACTGCTAATGAAAAACTGTTTTTT
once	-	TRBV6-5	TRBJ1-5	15	CASSWEGGGRQPQHF	TGTGCCAGCAGTTGGGAGGGAGGGGGGAGGCAGCCCCAGCATTTT